The 2 T cell receptor beta chains below were found in one sample sequenced in a study of CD4 T cells in relation to SARS-CoV-2 and coronaviruses (dated by TCRdb to about 2021). The library was built by means of the immunoSEQ multiplex PCR assay. TCRdb carries this immuneACCESS record with in-frame sequences only. Its versions omit some clonotypes, under half of them owing to an unresolved V gene in the studies checked, with the rest unexplained. This sample lists almost 20,000 clones; roughly 81% were detected once. Of the sample, 20% to 25% is held by the ten largest clones. CD4+ T cells from unexposed donors were collected before the COVID-19 pandemic (2011-2018). After around eleven days of culture, CD4+ T cells were isolated with the EasySep CD4+ T cell isolation kit. The antigens of these receptors remain unknown. Sequences were obtained from CD4+ T cells from PBMCs, cultured in vitro. These receptors all come from a human donor in good health.

The rearrangement links TRBV6-2 or TRBV6-3 to TRBJ2-7; D uncertain. With 2 bases removed from V and 5 bases from J, the gap between germline ends came to 16 bases. The length of the CDR3 is 15 residues. CDR1 is MNHEY, CDR2 SVGEGT, per germline. The CDR3 DNA sequence: TGTGCCAGCAGTTACGCCCGGGTAGGGCCCAACGAGCAGTACTTC. It specifies CASSYARVGPNEQYF.

V and J are TRBV3-1 (or the pseudogene TRBV3-2) and TRBJ1-4, with 7 positions matching TRBD1. Germline CDR1 LGHDT, CDR2 YNNKEL (reference sequence). J gave up 7 bases and V 0 bases, and 17 bases lay outside the gene matches. The length of the CDR3 is 19 residues. CDR3 DNA sequence: TGTGCCAGCAGCCAAGATGGGGACGAGACAGGGCATATCGGTGAAAAACTGTTTTTT. It codes for CASSQDGDETGHIGEKLFF.